This TCR beta chain was retrieved from a study of cytomegalovirus exposure and HLA in healthy donors. Study overall: Earlier, roughly 120 million unique TCR beta sequences were recovered from 200 million or so T cells by an analysis. Among several hundred genotyped donors, around 80% fell in the Caucasian-associated ancestry cluster.

V dropped 3 bases and J dropped 4 bases, with 18 bases sitting between them. CDR1 is SEHNR and CDR2 is FQNEAQ in the germline V gene (reference sequence). The CDR3 has 16 amino acids. Note on this clone: Its antigen is undetermined.

Study-wide results and limits: Later, an analysis showed that TCR beta chains associated with HLA were more clonally expanded than others that were equally common.

PCR amplification relied on 60 Vbeta primers (plus 13 Jbeta primers). Sequenced by immunoSEQ multiplex PCR; TCRdb stores in-frame clones only, minus some. Among roughly 180,000 clones listed, 82% were seen once. This chain joins TRBV7-9 and TRBJ2-5; D is possibly TRBD1 (8 bases). The material sequenced was PBMCs. This clonotype was obtained from a man in his forties in good health and CMV-seronegative. CDR3 residues: CASSFGQGLAGETQYF. CDR3 in DNA: TGTGCCAGCAGCTTTGGACAGGGATTAGCGGGAGAGACCCAGTACTTC.